This section outlines one TCR beta chain sequence together with its context. Its antigen is still unknown. The sample originates from a study of cytomegalovirus exposure and HLA in healthy donors. Study-level findings and limits: Several of the most significant clusters appeared linked to common viral pathogens, based on a later analysis. With DRB1 most and HLA-C fewest, TCR association rates differed between HLA loci in a later analysis. Roughly uniform sequencing depth across donors was assumed, possibly incorrectly.

PCR was performed using 60 Vbeta and 13 Jbeta primers. The assay was immunoSEQ multiplex PCR, and TCRdb's table has in-frame clones only and misses some. The table has fewer than 150,000 clones, about 80% seen once. This CDR3 is 16 amino acids long. CDR1 is SGHTA, CDR2 FQGNSA, per germline. V lost 6 bases and J 6 bases, leaving 23 bases between the germline ends. The sample comprised PBMCs. The chain combines TRBV7-2 with TRBJ1-2, with D uncertain. This clonotype was obtained from a male donor in good health and CMV-seronegative. The CDR3 sequence is CASSLLVIIDPNGYTF. The CDR3 DNA is TGTGCCAGCAGTCTACTGGTCATAATCGATCCCAATGGCTACACCTTC.